This TCR beta chain is drawn from a study of sequential checkpoint blockade in melanoma (dated by TCRdb to the late 2010s). Concerning the study at large: Patients were assigned by 1:1 randomization to either first-line nivolumab followed by ipilimumab (arm A) or ipilimumab followed by nivolumab (arm B). Both trial sequences were followed by maintenance nivolumab. The paper's findings and limits, for the study overall: Larger, independent patient cohorts are needed to validate the response-prediction model that combines TCR metrics and mutation burden.

The treatment or condition tag for this specimen amounts to: randomized to nivolumab then ipilimumab (arm A) or the reverse (arm B). No trial patient had received prior DNA-damaging chemotherapy. Thawed PBMCs were sorted on a FACS Aria II flow cytometer to isolate live CD3+CD8+ cells negative for CD19 and CD56. CheckMate 064, a randomized, open-label phase II trial of sequential checkpoint blockade, was the source of the samples, all of which came from patients with melanoma. Peripheral blood mononuclear cells were collected by leukapheresis, purified with Ficoll-Paque, and frozen in human serum with 10% DMSO. Immediately after sorting, the purity of the sorted blood CD3+CD8+ cells was confirmed to be >98%, and DNA was then extracted. V and J are truncated by 0 bases and 2 bases respectively, leaving an intervening sequence of 10 bases. For CDR1 and CDR2, the germline V gene lists SQVTM and ANQGSEA. The CDR3 runs 14 residues from the cysteine to the phenylalanine. Only the CDR3 portion is preserved as DNA: 42 bases, with reading frame beginning at the first base.

Notes on this clone: What this receptor recognizes is not known. Nothing much larger sits one base from this clone, and base qualities are not available.

TCRbeta CDR3 regions were immunosequenced from genomic DNA with the immunoSEQ Assay. Before high-throughput sequencing, the genomic DNA was amplified using bias-controlled multiplex PCR. The source study handled its data this way. To quantify the absolute abundance of each unique TCRbeta CDR3 region, the sequences were collapsed and filtered. Clonality, defined as 1 minus Pielou's evenness, was calculated using productive rearrangements only. A previously published method was used to identify clones whose frequencies were significantly greater in on-treatment samples than in baseline samples. TCRdb limited this immuneACCESS table to in-frame rearrangements with V and J called. A share of clones is missing; checked studies link under half to unresolved V genes, and the rest is unexplained. That table is the source of V, J and clone size, and D and trimming were worked out from the DNA. The sample has approximately 28,000 clones on record, more than 80% of them singletons. The ten largest clones add up to roughly a sixth of the sample.

The sample in question was CD8+ T cells sorted from blood (inferred from file names), obtained from a patient given nivolumab and ipilimumab in sequence. The source of this sequence is a human donor with melanoma. The chain employs TRBV29-1 and TRBJ1-2, with a tentative D gene TRBD1 over 5 matching bases. The DNA is as follows: TGCAGCGTTGAAGACCCTGACAGCAACTATGGCTACACCTTC. Its translation reads: CSVEDPDSNYGYTF.